This TCR beta chain was documented in a study of Graves' ophthalmopathy and Graves' hyperthyroidism. Germline V gives CDR1 SGHRS, CDR2 YFSETQ. CDR3 size: 15 residues. Amplifying from RNA transcripts, the study obtained TCR beta CDR3 regions. Second-round multiplex PCR came after a first-round RT-PCR that employed HTBI primers. TCRdb recomputed calls from the multiplex PCR reads with MiXCR, one row per CDR3 protein. The repertoire holds approximately 210,000 distinct CDR3 sequences, with 20% to 25% as singletons. Fresh peripheral blood (less than 11 ml) yielded the PBMCs. This clonotype was seen only a few times. Its antigen is unknown. Compared with germline, one end of the junction differs, possibly owing to a read error. Study-wide findings and caveats: Cross-validated, the 13-signature model showed 87.88%/81.08% sensitivity/specificity, and 80%/75% in the test set.

Source material: peripheral blood. The chain recombines TRBV5-1 with TRBJ1-1, with D maybe TRBD1 (6 bases). The sequence came from a woman aged 45-65 years with Graves' ophthalmopathy. The CDR3 is CASSLSGAPNTETFF. CDR3 DNA: TGCGCCAGCAGCTTGTCAGGGGCCCCGAACACTGAAACTTTCTTT. The entire variable domain, with the rest obtained from reference TRBV5-1 and TRBJ1-1, is as follows: KAGVTQTPRYLIKTRGQQVTLSCSPISGHRSVSWYQQTPGQGLQFLFEYFSETQRNKGNFPGRFSGRQFSNSRSEMNVSTLELGDSALYLCASSLSGAPNTETFFGQGTRLTVV.